These 15 T cell receptor beta chains came from one sample sequenced in a study of shared clonotypes between healthy human individuals (dated by TCRdb to 2020 to 2021). Library creation used the immunoSEQ multiplex PCR assay. TCRdb holds this immuneACCESS table with in-frame rearrangements only. Some clones are missing; in checked studies, unresolved V genes explain under half, and the rest has no known cause. The sample data list just over 2,000,000 clones, and approximately 95% of these were observed just once. 0.13% of the sample is taken by the ten largest. Sequenced: naive CD4+ T cells sorted from blood. Explained via the paper, the cell subset or site label denotes: CD45RA+ positively selected. The source of these receptors is a man aged 18 to 35 in good health.

The chain couples TRBV4-1 to TRBJ2-5; tentatively, D is TRBD1 (5 bases). Matching the DNA end better, TRBJ2-7 makes the J call doubtful. The CDR3 has 12 amino acids. Germline CDR1 MGHRA, CDR2 YSYEKL. The CDR3 spells CASSHQGYEQYF. The CDR3 coding sequence is TGCGCCAGCAGCCATCAGGGATACGAGCAGTACTTC.

This chain uses TRBV6-5 with TRBJ1-6, with TRBD1 matching 7 bases. CDR1 and CDR2 from the germline V gene are MNHEY and SVGAGI. This CDR3 has 15 residues. V trimming: 6 bases; J trimming: 5 bases; junction bases outside the gene matches: 7. In nucleotides, the CDR3 is TGTGCCAGCAGACCCGGGACAGCGAATAATTCACCCCTCCACTTT. Its protein is CASRPGTANNSPLHF.

V usage is TRBV25-1 and J usage is TRBJ2-3, with unresolved D. V gave up 1 base and J gave up 4 bases, with 9 bases separating them. CDR3 size: 14 residues. Germline V gene sequence: CDR1 MGHDK, CDR2 SYGVNS. CDR3 sequence: CASSESNRPDTQYF. In DNA form, the CDR3 reads TGTGCCAGCAGTGAATCGAACCGCCCAGATACGCAGTATTTT.

DNA for the CDR3: TGTGCCAGCAGCCCTGGAGGGTTCAGCTATGGCTACACCTTC. This encodes CASSPGGFSYGYTF. The V and J genes are TRBV7-3 and TRBJ1-2; D gene uncertain. The germline CDR1 and CDR2 sequences are SGHTA and FQGTGA. CDR3 length: 14 amino acids. V lost 5 bases to trimming and J lost 4 bases, with 14 bases between them.

The chain recombines TRBV18 with TRBJ1-5; D is undetermined. The germline CDR1 and CDR2 sequences are KGHSH and LQKENI. CDR3 length: 14 residues. The V end was cut by 3 bases, the J end by 4 bases, with 10 bases between. DNA of the CDR3: TGTGCCAGCTCACCGGAGGCCCCGAATCAGCCCCAGCATTTT. Residues: CASSPEAPNQPQHF. The whole variable domain, filled in from reference TRBV18 and TRBJ1-5, reads NAGVMQNPRHLVRRRGQEARLRCSPMKGHSHVYWYRQLPEEGLKFMVYLQKENIIDESGMPKERFSAEFPKEGPSILRIQQVVRGDSAAYFCASSPEAPNQPQHFGDGTRLSIL.

This clone showed up just once. A much larger clone sits a single nucleotide away, making a read error possible. V gene TRBV7-2 combines with J gene TRBJ1-2, with a weak D call TRBD1 (5 bases). V was trimmed by 1 base and J by 3 bases, leaving 12 bases between them. In germline, CDR1 is SGHTA, CDR2 FQGNSA. This CDR3 region has 15 residues. The DNA for the CDR3 is TGTGCCAGCAGCTTAGATTCGGGGGTGGACTATGGCTACACCTTC. Translating gives CASSLDSGVDYGYTF.

This chain links TRBV5-5 with TRBJ2-5; D might be TRBD2 (5 bases). The germline V gene has CDR1 SGHKS and CDR2 YYEKEE (reference sequence). V was trimmed by 7 bases and J by 4 bases, leaving 17 bases between them. The CDR3 has 14 amino acids. The CDR3 sequence: CASGYEGMSETQYF. The CDR3 DNA reads as TGTGCCAGCGGATACGAGGGAATGTCAGAGACCCAGTACTTC.

V is TRBV5-1 and J is TRBJ2-1; 9 bases line up with TRBD1. Germline lookup yields CDR1 SGHRS and CDR2 YFSETQ. The ends lost 2 bases at V and 7 bases at J; junction bases unmatched: 4. The CDR3 has 14 residues. This CDR3 is CASSFRDRENEQFF. In DNA, the CDR3 is TGCGCCAGCAGCTTCCGGGACAGGGAAAATGAGCAGTTCTTC.

This chain connects TRBV14 to TRBJ2-7, with D perhaps TRBD2 (5 bases). The CDR3 is 15 residues long. Per germline, CDR1 SGHDN and CDR2 FVKESK. Deletions cut 4 bases from V and 3 bases from J, with 16 bases between. CDR3 sequence (DNA): TGTGCCAGCAGCCTTTCCGGGAAGGGCTACTACGAGCAGTACTTC. This encodes CASSLSGKGYYEQYF.

The CDR3 loop is CASSYRQAPYEQYF. The CDR3 DNA reads as TGTGCCAGCAGTTATAGACAGGCCCCCTACGAGCAGTACTTC. V and J are TRBV6-1 and TRBJ2-7; perhaps TRBD1 as D (6 bases). Germline CDR1 and CDR2: MNHNS and SASEGT. Trimming pared 5 bases from V and 2 bases from J, leaving 13 bases between. This CDR3 has 14 residues.

The chain is built from TRBV7-6 and TRBJ2-3; the D gene is possibly TRBD2 (7 bases). The germline gives CDR1 SGHVS, CDR2 FNYEAQ. Trimming took 5 bases from V and 7 from J, leaving 22 bases between them. The CDR3 is 16 amino acids. The CDR3 nucleotides read TGTGCCAGCAGCGACCGAGAAGGGGGGGCCGTTCATACGCAGTATTTT. Protein product: CASSDREGGAVHTQYF.

This chain links TRBV7-9 with TRBJ2-7, with D perhaps matching TRBD1 (7 bases). V dropped 4 bases and J dropped 5 bases, with 12 bases sitting between them. The CDR3 spans 13 residues. Per the germline V gene, CDR1 is SEHNR and CDR2 is FQNEAQ (reference sequence). The chain's CDR3 is CASSSTGTHEQYF. The CDR3 region has the DNA TGTGCCAGCAGCTCGACAGGGACTCACGAGCAGTACTTC.

The rearrangement uses TRBV5-1 and TRBJ1-5; TRBD1 might be the D (5 bases). Trimming removed 2 bases from V and 9 bases from J, with 18 bases in between. The germline V gene encodes CDR1 SGHRS and CDR2 YFSETQ. There are 15 residues in the CDR3. The CDR3 region has the DNA TGCGCCAGCAGCTTCACCGGGTCCGACGGGACGCCCCAGCATTTT. Translating it yields CASSFTGSDGTPQHF.

The CDR3 DNA reads as TGCGCCAGCAGCGATGGCAAACGCTATTTT. It yields the protein CASSDGKRYF. This chain uses TRBV5-1 with TRBJ1-3, with D unclear. This CDR3 is 10 amino acids long. CDR1 is SGHRS, CDR2 YFSETQ, per germline. Trimming stripped 4 bases from V and 16 bases from J, with 12 bases between.

The chain recombines TRBV5-8 with TRBJ2-7, with D perhaps being TRBD1 or TRBD2 (5 bases each). Germline assignment: CDR1 SGHTS and CDR2 YDEGEE. CDR3 length: 12 residues. V lost 3 bases to trimming and J lost 6 bases, with 10 bases between them. As DNA, the CDR3 is TGTGCCAGCAGCTCTGGGGCGGGCGAGCAGTACTTC. This encodes CASSSGAGEQYF.